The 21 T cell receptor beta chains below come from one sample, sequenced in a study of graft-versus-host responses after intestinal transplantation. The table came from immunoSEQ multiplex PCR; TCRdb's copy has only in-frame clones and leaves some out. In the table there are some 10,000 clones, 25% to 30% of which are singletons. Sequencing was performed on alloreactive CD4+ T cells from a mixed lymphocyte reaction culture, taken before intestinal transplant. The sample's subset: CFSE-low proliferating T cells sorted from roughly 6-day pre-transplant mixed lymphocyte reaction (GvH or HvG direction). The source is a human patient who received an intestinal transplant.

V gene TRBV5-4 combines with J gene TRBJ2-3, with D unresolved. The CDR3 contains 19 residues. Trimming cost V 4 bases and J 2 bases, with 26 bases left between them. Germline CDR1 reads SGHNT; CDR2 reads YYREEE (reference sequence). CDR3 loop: CASSLKITFNRGPTDTQYF. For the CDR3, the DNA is TGTGCCAGCAGCCTGAAGATTACATTTAACCGCGGACCCACAGATACGCAGTATTTT.

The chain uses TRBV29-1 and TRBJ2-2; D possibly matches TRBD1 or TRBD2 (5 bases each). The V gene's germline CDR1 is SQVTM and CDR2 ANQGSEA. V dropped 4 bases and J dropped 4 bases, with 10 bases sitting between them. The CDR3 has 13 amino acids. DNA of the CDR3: TGCAGCGTTGGTGGGGGACCCACCGGGGAGCTGTTTTTT. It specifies CSVGGGPTGELFF.

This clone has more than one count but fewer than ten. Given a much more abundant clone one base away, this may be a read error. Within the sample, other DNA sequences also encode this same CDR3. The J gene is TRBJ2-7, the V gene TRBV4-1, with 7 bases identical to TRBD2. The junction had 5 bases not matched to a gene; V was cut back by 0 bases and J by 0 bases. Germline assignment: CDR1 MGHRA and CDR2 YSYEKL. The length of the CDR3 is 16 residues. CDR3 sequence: CASSQEVLAASYEQYF. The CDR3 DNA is TGCGCCAGCAGCCAAGAGGTCCTAGCGGCCTCCTACGAGCAGTACTTC.

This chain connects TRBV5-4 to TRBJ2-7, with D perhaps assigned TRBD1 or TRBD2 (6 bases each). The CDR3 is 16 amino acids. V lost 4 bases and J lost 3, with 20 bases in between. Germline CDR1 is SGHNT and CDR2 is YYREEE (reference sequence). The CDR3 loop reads CASSQGRDLGFYEQYF. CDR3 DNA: TGTGCCAGCAGCCAGGGGCGGGACTTAGGGTTCTACGAGCAGTACTTC.

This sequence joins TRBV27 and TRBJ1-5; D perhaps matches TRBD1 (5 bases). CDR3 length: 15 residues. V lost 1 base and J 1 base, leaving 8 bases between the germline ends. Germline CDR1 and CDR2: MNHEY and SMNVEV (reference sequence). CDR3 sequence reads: CASSLFGGSNQPQHF. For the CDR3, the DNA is TGTGCCAGCAGTTTATTTGGGGGGAGCAATCAGCCCCAGCATTTT.

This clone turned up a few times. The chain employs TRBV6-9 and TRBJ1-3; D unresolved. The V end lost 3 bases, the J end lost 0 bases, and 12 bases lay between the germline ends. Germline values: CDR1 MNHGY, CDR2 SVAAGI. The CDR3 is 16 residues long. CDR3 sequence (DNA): TGTGCCAGCAGTTACTCGGCTACTACCTCTGGAAACACCATATATTTT. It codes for CASSYSATTSGNTIYF.

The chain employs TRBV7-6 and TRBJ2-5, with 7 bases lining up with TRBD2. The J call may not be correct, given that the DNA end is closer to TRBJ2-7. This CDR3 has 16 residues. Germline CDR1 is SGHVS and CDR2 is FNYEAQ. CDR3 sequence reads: CASSLGGLADPYEQYF. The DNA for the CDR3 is TGTGCCAGCAGCTTAGGTGGGCTAGCGGACCCCTACGAGCAGTACTTC.

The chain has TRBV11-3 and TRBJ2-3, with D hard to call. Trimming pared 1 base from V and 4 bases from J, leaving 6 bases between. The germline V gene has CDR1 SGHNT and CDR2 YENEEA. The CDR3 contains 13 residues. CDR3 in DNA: TGTGCCAGCAGCTTAGTCTCGGCAGATACGCAGTATTTT. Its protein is CASSLVSADTQYF.

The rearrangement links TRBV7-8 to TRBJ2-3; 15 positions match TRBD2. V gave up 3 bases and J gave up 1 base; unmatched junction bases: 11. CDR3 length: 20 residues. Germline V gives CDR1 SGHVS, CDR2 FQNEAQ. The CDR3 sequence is CASSFHSGLAGGPGTDTQYF. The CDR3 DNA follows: TGTGCCAGCAGCTTCCACTCCGGACTAGCGGGAGGGCCGGGCACAGATACGCAGTATTTT.

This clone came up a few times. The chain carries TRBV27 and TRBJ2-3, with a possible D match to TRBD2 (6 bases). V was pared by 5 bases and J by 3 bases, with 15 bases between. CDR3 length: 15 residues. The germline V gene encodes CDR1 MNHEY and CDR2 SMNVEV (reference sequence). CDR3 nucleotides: TGTGCCAGCAGTCCCCCCGGGGGTGGGACAGATACGCAGTATTTT. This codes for CASSPPGGGTDTQYF.

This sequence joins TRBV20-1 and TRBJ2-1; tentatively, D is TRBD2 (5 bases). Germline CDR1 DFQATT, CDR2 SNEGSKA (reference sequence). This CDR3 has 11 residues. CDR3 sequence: CSDGVGNEQFF. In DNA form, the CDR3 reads TGCAGCGACGGGGTGGGGAATGAGCAGTTCTTC.

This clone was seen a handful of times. In DNA form, the CDR3 reads TGTGCCAGCAGTTTATTCCCGGGCCCCAGCACAGATACGCAGTATTTT. Amino acids: CASSLFPGPSTDTQYF. The J gene is TRBJ2-3, the V gene TRBV6-6; D remains unclear. Trimming removed 4 bases at V and 0 bases at J, with 14 bases between. CDR3 length: 16 amino acids. Germline CDR1 is MNHNY and CDR2 is SVGAGI (reference sequence).

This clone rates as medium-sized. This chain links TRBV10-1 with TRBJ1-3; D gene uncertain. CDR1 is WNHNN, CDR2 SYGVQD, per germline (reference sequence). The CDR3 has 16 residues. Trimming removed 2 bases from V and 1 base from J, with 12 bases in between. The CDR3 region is CASSERVLSSGNTIYF. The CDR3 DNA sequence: TGCGCCAGCAGTGAGCGGGTTTTGTCTTCTGGAAACACCATATATTTT.

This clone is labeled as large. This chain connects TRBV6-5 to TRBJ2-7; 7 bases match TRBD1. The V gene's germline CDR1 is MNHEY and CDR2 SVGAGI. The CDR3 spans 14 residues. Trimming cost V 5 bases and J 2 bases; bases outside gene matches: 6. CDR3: CASSILTGPYEQYF. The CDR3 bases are TGTGCCAGCAGTATTTTGACAGGGCCCTACGAGCAGTACTTC.

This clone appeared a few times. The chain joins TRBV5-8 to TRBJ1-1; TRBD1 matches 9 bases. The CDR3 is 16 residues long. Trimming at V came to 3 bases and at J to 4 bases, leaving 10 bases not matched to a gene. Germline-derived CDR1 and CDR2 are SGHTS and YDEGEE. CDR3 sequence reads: CASSSRNRGRGTEAFF. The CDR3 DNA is TGTGCCAGCAGCTCACGAAACAGGGGGCGCGGCACTGAAGCTTTCTTT. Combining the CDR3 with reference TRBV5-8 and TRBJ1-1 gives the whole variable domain EAGVTQSPTHLIKTRGQQATLRCSPISGHTSVYWYQQALGLGLQFLLWYDEGEERNRGNFPPRFSGRQFPNYSSELNVNALELEDSALYLCASSSRNRGRGTEAFFGQGTRLTVV.

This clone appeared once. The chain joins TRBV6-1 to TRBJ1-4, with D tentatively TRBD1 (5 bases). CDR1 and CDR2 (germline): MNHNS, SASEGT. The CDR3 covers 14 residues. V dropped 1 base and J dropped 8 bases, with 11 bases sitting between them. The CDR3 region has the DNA TGTGCCAGCAGTGAAGGGGGAGGGGAGGAAAAACTGTTTTTT. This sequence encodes CASSEGGGEEKLFF.

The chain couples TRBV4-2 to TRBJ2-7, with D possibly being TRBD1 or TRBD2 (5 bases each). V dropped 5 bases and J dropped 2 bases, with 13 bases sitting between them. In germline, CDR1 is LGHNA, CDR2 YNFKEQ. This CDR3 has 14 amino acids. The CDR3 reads CASSIGTATYEQYF. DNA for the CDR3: TGTGCCAGCAGCATAGGGACGGCTACCTACGAGCAGTACTTC.

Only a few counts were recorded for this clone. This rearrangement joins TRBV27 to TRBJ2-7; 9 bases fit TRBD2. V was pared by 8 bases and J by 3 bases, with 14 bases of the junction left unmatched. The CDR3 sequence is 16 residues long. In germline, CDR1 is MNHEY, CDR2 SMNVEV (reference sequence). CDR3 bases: TGTGCCAGCCATCAGCTGTCGGGACTAGCTCTCTACGAGCAGTACTTC. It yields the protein CASHQLSGLALYEQYF.

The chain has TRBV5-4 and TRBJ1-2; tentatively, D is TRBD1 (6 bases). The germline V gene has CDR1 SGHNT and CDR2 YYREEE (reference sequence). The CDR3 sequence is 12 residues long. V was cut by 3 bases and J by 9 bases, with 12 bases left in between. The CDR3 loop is CASSSRTESYTF. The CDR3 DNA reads TGTGCCAGCAGCTCACGGACAGAGAGCTACACCTTC.

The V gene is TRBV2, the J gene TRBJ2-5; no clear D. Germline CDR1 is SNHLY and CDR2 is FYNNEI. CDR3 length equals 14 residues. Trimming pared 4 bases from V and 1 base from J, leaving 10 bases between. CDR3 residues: CASSVSLVQETQYF. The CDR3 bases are TGTGCCAGCAGTGTTAGTTTGGTCCAAGAGACCCAGTACTTC. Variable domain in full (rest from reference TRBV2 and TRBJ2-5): EPEVTQTPSHQVTQMGQEVILRCVPISNHLYFYWYRQILGQKVEFLVSFYNNEISEKSEIFDDQFSVERPDGSNFTLKIRSTKLEDSAMYFCASSVSLVQETQYFGPGTRLLVL.

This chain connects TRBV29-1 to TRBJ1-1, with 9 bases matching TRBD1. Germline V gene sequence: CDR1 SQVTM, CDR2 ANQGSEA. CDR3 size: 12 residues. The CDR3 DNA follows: TGCACCGACAGGGGGAAGAACACTGAAGCTTTCTTT. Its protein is CTDRGKNTEAFF.